This TCR beta chain stems from a study of blood T cell repertoires in COVID-19. Trimming removed 2 bases from V and 4 bases from J; junction bases left unmatched: 9. The CDR3 runs to 18 residues. CDR1 and CDR2 from the germline V gene are MNHEY and SMNVEV (reference sequence). The table came from immunoSEQ multiplex PCR; TCRdb's copy has only in-frame clones and leaves some out. The top ten hold around 1.9% of the sample, which has hundreds of thousands of clones, around 87% seen once. The sequenced sample was PBMCs or T cells enriched from blood (not recorded which). V is TRBV27 and J is TRBJ2-2; 11 nucleotides align to TRBD2. This sequence was found in a middle-aged man in a cohort exposed to, infected with or recovered from COVID-19 (not recorded which). Written as DNA, the CDR3 is TGTGCCAGCAGTTTAACGCCCCCCGGACTAGCGGGCACCGGGGAGCTGTTTTTT. Translation gives CASSLTPPGLAGTGELFF.